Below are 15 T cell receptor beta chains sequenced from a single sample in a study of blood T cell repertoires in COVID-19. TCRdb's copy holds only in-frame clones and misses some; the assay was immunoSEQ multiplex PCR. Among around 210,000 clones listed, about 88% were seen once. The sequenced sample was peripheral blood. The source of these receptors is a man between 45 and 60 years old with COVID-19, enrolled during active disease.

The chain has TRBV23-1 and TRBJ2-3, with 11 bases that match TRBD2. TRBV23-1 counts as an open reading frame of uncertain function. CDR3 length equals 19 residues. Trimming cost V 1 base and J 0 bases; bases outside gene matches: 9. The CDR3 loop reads CASSQLPGTSGTSTDTQYF. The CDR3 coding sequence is TGCGCCAGCAGTCAATTACCCGGGACTAGCGGAACTAGCACAGATACGCAGTATTTT.

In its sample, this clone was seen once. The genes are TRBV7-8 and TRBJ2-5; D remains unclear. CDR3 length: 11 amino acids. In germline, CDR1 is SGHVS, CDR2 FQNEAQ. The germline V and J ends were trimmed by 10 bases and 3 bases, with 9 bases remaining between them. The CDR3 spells CATTEKETQYF. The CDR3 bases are TGTGCCACCACAGAAAAAGAGACCCAGTACTTC.

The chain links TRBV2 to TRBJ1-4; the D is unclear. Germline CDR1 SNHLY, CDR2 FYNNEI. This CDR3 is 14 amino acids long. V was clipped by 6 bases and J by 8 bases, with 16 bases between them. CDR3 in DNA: TGTGCCAGCAGGGAGAGGGTACCTGGGGAAAAACTGTTTTTT. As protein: CASRERVPGEKLFF.

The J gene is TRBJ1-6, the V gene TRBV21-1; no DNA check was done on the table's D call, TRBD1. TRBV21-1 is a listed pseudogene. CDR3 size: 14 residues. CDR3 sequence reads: CASSKVKRTGLGHF. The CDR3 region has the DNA TGTGCCAGCAGCAAAGTTAAACGGACAGGGTTAGGCCACTTT.

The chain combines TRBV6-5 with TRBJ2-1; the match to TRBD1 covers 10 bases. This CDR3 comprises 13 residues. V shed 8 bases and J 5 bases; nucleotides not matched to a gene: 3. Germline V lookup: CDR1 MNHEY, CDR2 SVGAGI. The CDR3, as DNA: TGTGCCAGCTCCGGACAGGGGGACAATGAGCAGTTCTTC. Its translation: CASSGQGDNEQFF.

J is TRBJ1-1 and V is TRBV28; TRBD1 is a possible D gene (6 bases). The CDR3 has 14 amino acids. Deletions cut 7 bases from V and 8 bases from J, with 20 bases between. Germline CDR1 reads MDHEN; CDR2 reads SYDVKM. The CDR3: CASNMRGGRLEAFF. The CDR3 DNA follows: TGTGCCAGCAATATGAGGGGGGGACGCTTAGAAGCTTTCTTT. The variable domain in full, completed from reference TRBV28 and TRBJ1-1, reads DVKVTQSSRYLVKRTGEKVFLECVQDMDHENMFWYRQDPGLGLRLIYFSYDVKMKEKGDIPEGYSVSREKKERFSLILESASTNQTSMYLCASNMRGGRLEAFFGQGTRLTVV.

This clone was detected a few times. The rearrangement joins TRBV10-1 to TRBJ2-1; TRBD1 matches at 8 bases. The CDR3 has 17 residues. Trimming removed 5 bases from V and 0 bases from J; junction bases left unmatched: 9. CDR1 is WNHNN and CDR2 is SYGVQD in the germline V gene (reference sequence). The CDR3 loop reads CASSRGTGPISYNEQFF. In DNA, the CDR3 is TGCGCCAGCAGTCGCGGGACAGGTCCCATCTCCTACAATGAGCAGTTCTTC.

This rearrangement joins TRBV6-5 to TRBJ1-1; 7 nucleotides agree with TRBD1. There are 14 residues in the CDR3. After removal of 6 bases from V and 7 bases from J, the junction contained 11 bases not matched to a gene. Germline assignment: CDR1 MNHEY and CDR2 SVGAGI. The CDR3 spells CASRLPGTAFEAFF. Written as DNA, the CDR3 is TGTGCCAGCAGACTCCCCGGGACAGCCTTTGAAGCTTTCTTT.

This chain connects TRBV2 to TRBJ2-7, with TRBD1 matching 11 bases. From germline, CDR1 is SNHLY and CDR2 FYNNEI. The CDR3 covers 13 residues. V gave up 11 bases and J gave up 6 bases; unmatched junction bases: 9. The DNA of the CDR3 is TGTGCCGGGGGGACAGGGGGTTTGGGCGAGCAGTACTTC. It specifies CAGGTGGLGEQYF.

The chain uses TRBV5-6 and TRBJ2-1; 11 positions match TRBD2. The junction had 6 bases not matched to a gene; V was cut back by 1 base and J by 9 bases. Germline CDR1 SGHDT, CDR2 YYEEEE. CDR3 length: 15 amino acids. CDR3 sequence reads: CASSLWGTSGAEQFF. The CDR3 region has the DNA TGTGCCAGCAGCTTGTGGGGGACTAGCGGCGCTGAGCAGTTCTTC.

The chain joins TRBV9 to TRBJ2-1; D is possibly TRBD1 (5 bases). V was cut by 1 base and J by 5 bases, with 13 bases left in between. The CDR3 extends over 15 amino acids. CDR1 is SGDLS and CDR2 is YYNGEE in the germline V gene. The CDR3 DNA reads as TGTGCCAGCAGCGTATTGGCAGGGCTAAACAATGAGCAGTTCTTC. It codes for CASSVLAGLNNEQFF. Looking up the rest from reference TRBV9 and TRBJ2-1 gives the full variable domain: DSGVTQTPKHLITATGQRVTLRCSPRSGDLSVYWYQQSLDQGLQFLIQYYNGEERAKGNILERFSAQQFPDLHSELNLSSLELGDSALYFCASSVLAGLNNEQFFGPGTRLTVL.

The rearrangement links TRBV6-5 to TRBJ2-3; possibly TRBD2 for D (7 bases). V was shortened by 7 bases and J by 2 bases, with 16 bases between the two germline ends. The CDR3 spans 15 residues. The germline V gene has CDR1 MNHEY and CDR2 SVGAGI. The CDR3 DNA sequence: TGTGCCAGCAAAAAGGGGGGGCTGTACACAGATACGCAGTATTTT. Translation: CASKKGGLYTDTQYF.

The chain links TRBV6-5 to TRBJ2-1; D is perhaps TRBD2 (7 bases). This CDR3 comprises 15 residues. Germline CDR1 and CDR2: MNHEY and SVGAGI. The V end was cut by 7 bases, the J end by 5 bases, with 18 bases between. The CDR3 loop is CASTRGANEDNEQFF. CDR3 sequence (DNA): TGTGCCAGCACCCGGGGGGCTAACGAGGACAATGAGCAGTTCTTC.

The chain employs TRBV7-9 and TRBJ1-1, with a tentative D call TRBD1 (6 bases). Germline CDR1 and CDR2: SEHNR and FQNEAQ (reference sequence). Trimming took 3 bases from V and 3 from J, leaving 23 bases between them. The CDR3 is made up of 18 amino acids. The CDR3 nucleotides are TGTGCCAGCAGCTTCCGTCCGGGACAACCCCAAGGGGACACTGAAGCTTTCTTT. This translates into CASSFRPGQPQGDTEAFF. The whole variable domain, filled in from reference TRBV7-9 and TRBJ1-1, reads DTGVSQNPRHKITKRGQNVTFRCDPISEHNRLYWYRQTLGQGPEFLTYFQNEAQLEKSRLLSDRFSAERPKGSFSTLEIQRTEQGDSAMYLCASSFRPGQPQGDTEAFFGQGTRLTVV.

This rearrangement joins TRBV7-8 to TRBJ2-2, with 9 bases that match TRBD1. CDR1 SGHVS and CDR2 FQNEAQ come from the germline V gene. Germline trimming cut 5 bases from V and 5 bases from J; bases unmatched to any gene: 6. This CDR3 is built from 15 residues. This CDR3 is CASSRTGVGTGELFF. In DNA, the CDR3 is TGTGCCAGCAGCCGGACAGGGGTTGGGACCGGGGAGCTGTTTTTT.